This T cell receptor beta chain was sequenced during a study of blood T cell repertoires in COVID-19. V gave up 6 bases and J gave up 0 bases, with 16 bases separating them. The CDR3 loop spans 15 amino acids. CDR1 and CDR2 (germline): SQVTM, ANQGSEA. This clone was observed once. Method: immunoSEQ multiplex PCR; TCRdb's copy keeps in-frame clones and lacks some. The table lists approximately 150,000 clones, around 90% of them singletons. This TCR derives from a woman aged 55-70 years who had recovered from COVID-19. Material: peripheral blood. The rearrangement joins TRBV29-1 to TRBJ2-3, with a weak D call TRBD2 (6 bases). In nucleotides, the CDR3 is TGCAGCGTGAAGAGGGCGGGGCTCAGCACAGATACGCAGTATTTT. Translating it yields CSVKRAGLSTDTQYF.